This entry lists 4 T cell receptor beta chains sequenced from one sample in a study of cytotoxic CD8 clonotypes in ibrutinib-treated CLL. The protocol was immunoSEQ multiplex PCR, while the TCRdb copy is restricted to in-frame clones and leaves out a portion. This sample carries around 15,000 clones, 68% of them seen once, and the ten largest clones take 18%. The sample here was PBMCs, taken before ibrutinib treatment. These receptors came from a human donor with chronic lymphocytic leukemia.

The CDR3 loop reads CASSSGGTYNEQFF. DNA of the CDR3: TGTGCCAGCAGCTCCGGGGGAACCTACAATGAGCAGTTCTTC. V and J are TRBV7-9 and TRBJ2-1, with a tentative D call TRBD2 (6 bases). Trimming pared 4 bases from V and 2 bases from J, leaving 9 bases between. The germline V gene has CDR1 SEHNR and CDR2 FQNEAQ (reference sequence). CDR3 length: 14 amino acids.

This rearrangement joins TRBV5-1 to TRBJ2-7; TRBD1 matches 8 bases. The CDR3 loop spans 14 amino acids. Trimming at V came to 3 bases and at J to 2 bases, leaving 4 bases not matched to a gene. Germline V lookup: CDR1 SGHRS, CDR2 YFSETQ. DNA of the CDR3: TGCGCCAGCAGCTATCGGGACAGGACCTACGAGCAGTACTTC. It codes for CASSYRDRTYEQYF.

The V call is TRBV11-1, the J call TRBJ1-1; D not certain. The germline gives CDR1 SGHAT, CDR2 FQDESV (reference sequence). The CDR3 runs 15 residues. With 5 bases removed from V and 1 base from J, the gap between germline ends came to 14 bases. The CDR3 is CASSGLWMTNTEAFF. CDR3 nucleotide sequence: TGTGCCAGCAGCGGCTTGTGGATGACGAACACTGAAGCTTTCTTT.

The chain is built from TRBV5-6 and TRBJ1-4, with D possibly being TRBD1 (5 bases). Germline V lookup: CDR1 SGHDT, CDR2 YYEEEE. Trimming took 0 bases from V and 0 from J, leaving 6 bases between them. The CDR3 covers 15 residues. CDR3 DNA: TGTGCCAGCAGCTTGGGACAGTCAACTAATGAAAAACTGTTTTTT. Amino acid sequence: CASSLGQSTNEKLFF. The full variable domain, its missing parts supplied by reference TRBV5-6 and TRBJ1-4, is DAGVTQSPTHLIKTRGQQVTLRCSPKSGHDTVSWYQQALGQGPQFIFQYYEEEERQRGNFPDRFSGHQFPNYSSELNVNALLLGDSALYLCASSLGQSTNEKLFFGSGTQLSVL.